The 17 T cell receptor beta chains listed next were all sequenced from one sample in a study of cytomegalovirus exposure and HLA in healthy donors. 60 Vbeta and 13 Jbeta primers were used in PCR. Here immunoSEQ multiplex PCR was the method, and the copy in TCRdb shows in-frame clones only, minus some. The table records approximately 130,000 clones, about four fifths of them present only once. Source material: PBMCs. These receptors were collected from a man younger than 40 in good health and CMV-seronegative.

The chain recombines TRBV6-1 with TRBJ2-5, with D possibly matching TRBD1 (5 bases). Looked up from germline, CDR1 is MNHNS and CDR2 is SASEGT. V lost 6 bases and J lost 1, with 9 bases in between. This CDR3 spans 13 amino acids. The CDR3 DNA reads TGTGCCAGCAGACGACAGACCCAAGAGACCCAGTACTTC. Its translation is CASRRQTQETQYF.

This clone occurred a few times. The rearrangement joins TRBV28 to TRBJ2-7, with D possibly being TRBD1 (5 bases). Trimming stripped 3 bases from V and 6 bases from J, with 18 bases between. Germline V gives CDR1 MDHEN, CDR2 SYDVKM. CDR3 length equals 15 residues. The CDR3 nucleotides read TGTGCCAGCAGTTTGAGACAGCCGAGAGCTCTCGAGCAGTACTTC. Translation: CASSLRQPRALEQYF.

The rearrangement joins TRBV11-1 to TRBJ1-4; the D is unclear. The CDR3 has 12 amino acids. The V end lost 0 bases, the J end lost 8 bases, and 4 bases lay between the germline ends. Germline V gene sequence: CDR1 SGHAT, CDR2 FQDESV (reference sequence). The CDR3 DNA follows: TGTGCCAGCAGCTTAGCGGGCGAAAAACTGTTTTTT. It is translated as CASSLAGEKLFF.

The chain carries TRBV27 and TRBJ2-1; D is perhaps TRBD1 (6 bases). Trimming took off 7 bases at V and 7 bases at J, with 14 bases between the two ends. The CDR3 runs to 13 residues. Germline V lookup: CDR1 MNHEY, CDR2 SMNVEV (reference sequence). This CDR3 is CASKGPGTNEQFF. The CDR3 region has the DNA TGTGCCAGCAAGGGTCCAGGGACAAATGAGCAGTTCTTC.

The chain joins TRBV6-5 to TRBJ2-1; 7 bases are a match to TRBD1. The CDR3 extends over 15 amino acids. Germline loops: CDR1 MNHEY, CDR2 SVGAGI. J was trimmed by 6 bases and V by 6 bases; bases with no gene match: 11. CDR3 DNA sequence: TGTGCCAGCAGACCCACAGGGGAGAGTCTCAATGAGCAGTTCTTC. Translated: CASRPTGESLNEQFF.

V and J are TRBV19 and TRBJ2-6; a possible D gene is TRBD2 (6 bases). Trimming removed 7 bases at V and 4 bases at J, with 14 bases between. Germline loops: CDR1 LNHDA, CDR2 SQIVND (reference sequence). The CDR3 covers 15 residues. The chain's CDR3 is CASIGVEGGANVLTF. The CDR3 DNA is TGTGCCAGTATCGGTGTGGAGGGCGGGGCCAACGTCCTGACTTTC.

V and J are TRBV6-6 and TRBJ1-1, with TRBD1 matching 9 bases. V gave up 4 bases and J gave up 5 bases; unmatched junction bases: 11. Germline V gene lookup returns CDR1 MNHNY and CDR2 SVGAGI (reference sequence). CDR3 length: 16 residues. Here the CDR3 DNA reads TGTGCCAGCAGTTCCAAACCCCGGGACAGGGATACTGAAGCTTTCTTT. It encodes CASSSKPRDRDTEAFF.

V gene TRBV21-1 combines with J gene TRBJ2-1; no DNA check was done on the table's D call, TRBD2. TRBV21-1 counts as a pseudogene. The CDR3 runs 16 residues. CDR3 sequence: CASSKEGLDKSHEQFF. The CDR3 nucleotides are TGTGCCAGCAGCAAAGAGGGACTAGATAAGTCACATGAGCAGTTCTTC.

This clone was observed once. This chain links TRBV5-1 with TRBJ1-1, with D maybe TRBD1 (5 bases). CDR3 length: 13 residues. The germline V and J ends were trimmed by 2 bases and 1 base, with 6 bases remaining between them. Germline V lookup: CDR1 SGHRS, CDR2 YFSETQ. Written as DNA, the CDR3 is TGCGCCAGCAGCTTTCAGGGGAACACTGAAGCTTTCTTT. Translation gives CASSFQGNTEAFF. Filled out from reference TRBV5-1 and TRBJ1-1, the complete variable domain reads KAGVTQTPRYLIKTRGQQVTLSCSPISGHRSVSWYQQTPGQGLQFLFEYFSETQRNKGNFPGRFSGRQFSNSRSEMNVSTLELGDSALYLCASSFQGNTEAFFGQGTRLTVV.

The chain joins TRBV19 to TRBJ1-2, with D unresolved. CDR1 and CDR2 from the germline V gene are LNHDA and SQIVND (reference sequence). The CDR3 is made up of 16 amino acids. Trimming removed 6 bases at V and 0 bases at J, with 17 bases between. The CDR3 loop is CASSIRGGSTNYGYTF. The DNA of the CDR3 is TGTGCCAGTAGCATCCGGGGAGGTTCTACTAACTATGGCTACACCTTC.

The chain couples TRBV11-3 to TRBJ2-1; perhaps TRBD2 as D (6 bases). The CDR3 is made up of 14 amino acids. Germline CDR1 SGHNT, CDR2 YENEEA. The V and J ends lost 10 bases and 0 bases respectively, with 13 bases between them. CDR3 sequence: CAKIGTRSYNEQFF. DNA of the CDR3: TGTGCCAAAATCGGGACTCGCTCCTACAATGAGCAGTTCTTC.

The gene calls are TRBV4-1 and TRBJ1-6; D might be TRBD1 (5 bases). CDR3 length: 17 residues. Germline CDR1 and CDR2: MGHRA and YSYEKL. Deletions cut 0 bases from V and 4 bases from J, with 13 bases between. The CDR3 sequence is CASSQDRGGTYNSPLHF. DNA for the CDR3: TGCGCCAGCAGCCAAGATAGGGGTGGGACTTATAATTCACCCCTCCACTTT.

This clone has only one observation. V is TRBV13 and J is TRBJ1-2; D is perhaps TRBD1 (5 bases). V lost 1 base, J lost 4 bases, and 10 bases lay in between. CDR1 is PRHDT, CDR2 FYEKMQ, per germline (reference sequence). CDR3 length: 14 amino acids. CDR3 sequence reads: CASSLEGQGYGYTF. The CDR3 region has the DNA TGTGCCAGCAGCTTAGAGGGGCAGGGCTATGGCTACACCTTC. Drawing the rest from reference TRBV13 and TRBJ1-2, the complete variable domain is AAGVIQSPRHLIKEKRETATLKCYPIPRHDTVYWYQQGPGQDPQFLISFYEKMQSDKGSIPDRFSAQQFSDYHSELNMSSLELGDSALYFCASSLEGQGYGYTFGSGTRLTVV.

The rearrangement links TRBV27 to TRBJ1-6, with 7 nucleotides matching TRBD1. CDR1 and CDR2 from the germline V gene are MNHEY and SMNVEV (reference sequence). CDR3 length: 14 residues. J was trimmed by 7 bases and V by 8 bases; bases with no gene match: 8. The CDR3 loop is CASAKWDRNSPLHF. As DNA, the CDR3 is TGTGCCAGCGCGAAGTGGGACAGAAATTCACCCCTCCACTTT.

This clone came up a few times. The J gene is TRBJ2-7, the V gene TRBV14; D is perhaps TRBD1 (6 bases). This CDR3 is built from 13 residues. Trimming removed 4 bases from V and 7 bases from J, with 14 bases in between. Germline assignment: CDR1 SGHDN and CDR2 FVKESK. The CDR3 protein is CASSLGGHEEQYF. CDR3 sequence (DNA): TGTGCCAGCAGCCTTGGGGGCCACGAGGAGCAGTACTTC. Using reference TRBV14 and TRBJ2-7 for the parts outside the CDR3, the full variable domain is EAGVTQFPSHSVIEKGQTVTLRCDPISGHDNLYWYRRVMGKEIKFLLHFVKESKQDESGMPNNRFLAERTGGTYSTLKVQPAELEDSGVYFCASSLGGHEEQYFGPGTRLTVT.

The chain employs TRBV5-1 and TRBJ1-1; TRBD1 matches 7 bases. Germline CDR1 SGHRS, CDR2 YFSETQ. The CDR3 runs 14 residues. Unmatched junction bases numbered 4, after V lost 3 bases and J lost 2 bases. The CDR3 here is CASSSTGLNTEAFF. DNA for the CDR3: TGCGCCAGCAGCTCGACAGGGTTAAACACTGAAGCTTTCTTT. Full variable domain (missing parts from reference TRBV5-1 and TRBJ1-1): KAGVTQTPRYLIKTRGQQVTLSCSPISGHRSVSWYQQTPGQGLQFLFEYFSETQRNKGNFPGRFSGRQFSNSRSEMNVSTLELGDSALYLCASSSTGLNTEAFFGQGTRLTVV.

The V call is TRBV30, the J call TRBJ2-2; weak D call: TRBD2 (5 bases). Germline V gene lookup returns CDR1 GTSNPN and CDR2 SVGIG (reference sequence). The CDR3 spans 14 residues. Trimming shortened V by 5 bases and J by 4 bases, and 14 bases separated the two germline ends. The CDR3 is CAWDRGQRTGELFF. The CDR3 nucleotides read TGTGCCTGGGACCGCGGGCAGCGCACCGGGGAGCTGTTTTTT.